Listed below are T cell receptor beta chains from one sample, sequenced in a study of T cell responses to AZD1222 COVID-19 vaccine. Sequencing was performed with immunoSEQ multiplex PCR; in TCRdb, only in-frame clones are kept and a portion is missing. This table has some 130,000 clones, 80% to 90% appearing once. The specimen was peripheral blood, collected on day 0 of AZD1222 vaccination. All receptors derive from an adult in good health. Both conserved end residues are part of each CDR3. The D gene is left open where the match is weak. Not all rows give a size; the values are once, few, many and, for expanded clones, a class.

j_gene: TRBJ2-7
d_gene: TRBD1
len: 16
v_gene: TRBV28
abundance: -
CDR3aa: CASSFSLDRASYEQYF
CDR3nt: TGTGCCAGCAGTTTCTCCCTTGACAGGGCCTCCTACGAGCAGTACTTC

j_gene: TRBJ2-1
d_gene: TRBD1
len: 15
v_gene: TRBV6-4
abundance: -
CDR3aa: CASSDSGQGFNEQFF
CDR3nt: TGTGCCAGCAGTGACTCGGGACAGGGGTTTAATGAGCAGTTCTTC

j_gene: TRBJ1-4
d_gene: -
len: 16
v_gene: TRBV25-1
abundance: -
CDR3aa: CASSTLSGLGNEKLFF
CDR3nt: TGTGCCAGCAGTACCCTATCGGGACTCGGTAATGAAAAACTGTTTTTT

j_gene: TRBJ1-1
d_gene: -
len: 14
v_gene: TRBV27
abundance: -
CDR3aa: CASSFVGADTEAFF
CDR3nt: TGTGCCAGCAGTTTTGTAGGTGCGGACACTGAAGCTTTCTTT

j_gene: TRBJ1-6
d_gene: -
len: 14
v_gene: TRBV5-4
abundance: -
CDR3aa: CASSLDRVNSPLHF
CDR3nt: TGTGCCAGCAGCTTGGACAGGGTGAATTCACCCCTCCACTTT

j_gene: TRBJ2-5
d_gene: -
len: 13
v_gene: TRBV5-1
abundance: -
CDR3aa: CASTANGQETQYF
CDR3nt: TGCGCCAGCACAGCAAACGGGCAAGAGACCCAGTACTTC

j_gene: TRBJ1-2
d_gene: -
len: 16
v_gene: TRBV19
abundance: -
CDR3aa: CASSTPPAGINYGYTF
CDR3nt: TGTGCCAGTAGTACCCCGCCGGCAGGGATCAACTATGGCTACACCTTC

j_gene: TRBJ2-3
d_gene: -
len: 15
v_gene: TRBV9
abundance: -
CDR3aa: CASSVRPRPTDTQYF
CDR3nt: TGTGCCAGCAGCGTCAGGCCGAGGCCTACAGATACGCAGTATTTT

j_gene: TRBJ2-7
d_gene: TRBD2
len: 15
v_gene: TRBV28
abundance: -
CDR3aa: CASRLGRSGTYEQYF
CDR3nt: TGTGCCAGCAGATTGGGTCGGAGCGGGACCTACGAGCAGTACTTC

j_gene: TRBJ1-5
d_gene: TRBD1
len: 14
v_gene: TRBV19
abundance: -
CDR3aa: CASSRTGYNQPQHF
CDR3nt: TGTGCCAGTAGTCGGACAGGGTACAATCAGCCCCAGCATTTT

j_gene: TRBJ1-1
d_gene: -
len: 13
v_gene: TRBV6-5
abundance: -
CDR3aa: CASSYLLNTEAFF
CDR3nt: TGTGCCAGCAGTTACCTTTTGAACACTGAAGCTTTCTTT

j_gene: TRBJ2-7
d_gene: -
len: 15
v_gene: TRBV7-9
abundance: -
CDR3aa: CASSRPVGNRDEQYF
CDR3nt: TGTGCCAGCAGCCGCCCTGTAGGGAATCGGGACGAGCAGTACTTC

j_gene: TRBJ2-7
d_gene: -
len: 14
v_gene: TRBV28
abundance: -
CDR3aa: CASSRLGTIYEQYF
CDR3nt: TGTGCCAGCAGTCGATTGGGTACTATATACGAGCAGTACTTC

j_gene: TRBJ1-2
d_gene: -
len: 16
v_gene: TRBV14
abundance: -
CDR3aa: CASSQGSGQGGYGYTF
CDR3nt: TGTGCCAGCAGCCAAGGGAGCGGGCAGGGTGGTTATGGCTACACCTTC

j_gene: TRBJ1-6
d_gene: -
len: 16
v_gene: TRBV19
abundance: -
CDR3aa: CASSATASSYNSPLHF
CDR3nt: TGTGCCAGTAGTGCGACAGCGAGCTCCTATAATTCACCCCTCCACTTT

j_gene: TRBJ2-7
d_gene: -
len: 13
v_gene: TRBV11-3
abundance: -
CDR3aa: CASSLGQSYEQYF
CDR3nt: TGTGCCAGCAGCCTAGGACAGTCCTACGAGCAGTACTTC

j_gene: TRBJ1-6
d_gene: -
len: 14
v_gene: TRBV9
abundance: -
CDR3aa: CASSLTGENSPLHF
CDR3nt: TGTGCCAGCAGCCTTACAGGTGAAAATTCACCCCTCCACTTT

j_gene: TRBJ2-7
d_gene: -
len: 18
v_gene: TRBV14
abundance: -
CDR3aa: CASSHASLGHSTDYEQYF
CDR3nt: TGTGCCAGCAGCCATGCATCTTTGGGACACTCCACAGACTACGAGCAGTACTTC

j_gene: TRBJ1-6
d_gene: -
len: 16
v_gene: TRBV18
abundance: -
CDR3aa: CASSPLFPGVNSPLHF
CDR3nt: TGTGCCAGCTCACCACTCTTTCCGGGGGTTAATTCACCCCTCCACTTT

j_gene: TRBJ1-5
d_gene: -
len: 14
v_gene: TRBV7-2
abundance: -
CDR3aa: CASSLVSGNQPQHF
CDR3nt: TGTGCCAGCAGCTTAGTATCTGGCAATCAGCCCCAGCATTTT

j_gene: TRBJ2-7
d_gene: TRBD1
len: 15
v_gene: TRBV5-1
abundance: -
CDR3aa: CASSSPGTGVDEQYF
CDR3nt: TGCGCCAGCAGCTCCCCCGGGACAGGGGTTGACGAGCAGTACTTC

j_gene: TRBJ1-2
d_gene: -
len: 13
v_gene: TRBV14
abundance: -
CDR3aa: CASSERIVYGYTF
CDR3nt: TGTGCCAGCAGCGAAAGGATAGTCTATGGCTACACCTTC

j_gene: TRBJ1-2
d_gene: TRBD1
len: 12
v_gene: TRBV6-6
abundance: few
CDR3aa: CASMGGWDSGTF
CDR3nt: TGTGCCAGCATGGGGGGGTGGGACAGTGGAACCTTC

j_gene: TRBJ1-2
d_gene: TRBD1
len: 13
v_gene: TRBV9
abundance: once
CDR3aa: CASSVDVQGLYTF
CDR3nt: TGTGCCAGCAGCGTAGATGTACAGGGGCTCTACACCTTC

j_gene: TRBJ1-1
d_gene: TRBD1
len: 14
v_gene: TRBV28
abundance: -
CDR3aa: CASSKWTGRVEAFF
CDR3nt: TGTGCCAGCAGCAAATGGACAGGGCGAGTTGAAGCTTTCTTT

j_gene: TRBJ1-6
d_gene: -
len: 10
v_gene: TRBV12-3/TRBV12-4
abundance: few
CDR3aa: CASKVSPLHF
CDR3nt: TGTGCCAGCAAGGTTTCACCCCTCCACTTT

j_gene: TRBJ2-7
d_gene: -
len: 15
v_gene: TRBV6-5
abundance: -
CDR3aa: CASSLIIGTSYEQYF
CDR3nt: TGTGCCAGCAGTTTGATAATCGGGACCTCCTACGAGCAGTACTTC

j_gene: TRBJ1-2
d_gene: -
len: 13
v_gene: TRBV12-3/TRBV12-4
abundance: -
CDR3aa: CASSKGRPGGYTF
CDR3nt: TGTGCCAGCAGTAAGGGCCGACCGGGAGGCTACACCTTC

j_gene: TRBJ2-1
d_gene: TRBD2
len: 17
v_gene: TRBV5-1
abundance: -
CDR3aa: CASSSAGLAGGPVEQFF
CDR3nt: TGCGCCAGCAGTTCCGCGGGTCTAGCGGGAGGGCCTGTTGAGCAGTTCTTC

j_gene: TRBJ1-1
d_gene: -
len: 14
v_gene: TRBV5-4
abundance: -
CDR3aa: CASSPSRGAAEAFF
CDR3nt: TGTGCCAGCAGCCCGAGTCGGGGGGCCGCTGAAGCTTTCTTT

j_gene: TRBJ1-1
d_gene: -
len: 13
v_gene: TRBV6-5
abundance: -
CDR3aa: CASTLNENTEAFF
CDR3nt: TGTGCCAGCACCCTCAACGAGAACACTGAAGCTTTCTTT

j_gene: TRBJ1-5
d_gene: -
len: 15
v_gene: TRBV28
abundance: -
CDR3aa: CASSGTSSGNQPQHF
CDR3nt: TGTGCCAGCAGTGGGACCTCATCTGGGAATCAGCCCCAGCATTTT

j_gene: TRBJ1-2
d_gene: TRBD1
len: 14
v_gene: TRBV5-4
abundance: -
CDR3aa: CASSTSGGWNGYTF
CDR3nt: TGTGCCAGCAGCACCTCAGGGGGTTGGAATGGCTACACCTTC

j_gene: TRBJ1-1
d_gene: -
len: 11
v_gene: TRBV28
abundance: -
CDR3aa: CASRRATEAFF
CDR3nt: TGTGCCAGCCGCCGGGCCACTGAAGCTTTCTTT

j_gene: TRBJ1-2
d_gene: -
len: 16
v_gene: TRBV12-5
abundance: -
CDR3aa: CASGWGGRALNYGYTF
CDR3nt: TGTGCTAGTGGCTGGGGGGGACGGGCCCTTAACTATGGCTACACCTTC

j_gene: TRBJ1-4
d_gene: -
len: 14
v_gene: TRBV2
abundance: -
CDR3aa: CASIPRQGNEKLFF
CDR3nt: TGTGCCAGCATCCCACGCCAGGGTAATGAAAAACTGTTTTTT

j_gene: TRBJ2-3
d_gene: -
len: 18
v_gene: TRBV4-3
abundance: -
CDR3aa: CASSQEGTTAPNTDTQYF
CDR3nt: TGCGCCAGCAGCCAAGAAGGGACCACCGCACCTAACACAGATACGCAGTATTTT

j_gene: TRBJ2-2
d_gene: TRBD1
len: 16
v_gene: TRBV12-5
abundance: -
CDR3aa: CASGQPDRENTGELFF
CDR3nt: TGTGCTAGTGGGCAACCGGACAGGGAGAACACCGGGGAGCTGTTTTTT

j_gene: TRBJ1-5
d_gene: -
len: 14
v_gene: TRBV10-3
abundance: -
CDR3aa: CAISDPPERASQHF
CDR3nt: TGTGCCATCAGTGACCCCCCGGAACGCGCGTCCCAGCATTTT

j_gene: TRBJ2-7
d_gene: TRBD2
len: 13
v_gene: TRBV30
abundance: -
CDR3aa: CAWSVGLVYEQYF
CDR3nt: TGTGCCTGGAGTGTAGGACTAGTGTACGAGCAGTACTTC

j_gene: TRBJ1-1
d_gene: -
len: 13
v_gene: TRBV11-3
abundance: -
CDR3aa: CASSLVGVAEAFF
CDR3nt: TGTGCCAGCAGCTTAGTAGGGGTCGCTGAAGCTTTCTTT

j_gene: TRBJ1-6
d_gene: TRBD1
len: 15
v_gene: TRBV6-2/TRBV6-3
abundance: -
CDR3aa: CASSSLGQGNSPLHF
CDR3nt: TGTGCCAGCAGTTCCCTGGGACAGGGGAATTCACCCCTCCACTTT

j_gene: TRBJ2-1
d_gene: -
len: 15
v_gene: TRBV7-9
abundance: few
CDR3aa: CASSLVTDTYNEQFF
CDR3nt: TGTGCCAGCAGCTTAGTAACGGATACCTACAATGAGCAGTTCTTC

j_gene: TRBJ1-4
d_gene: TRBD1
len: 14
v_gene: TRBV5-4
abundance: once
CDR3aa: CASSSQGANEKLFF
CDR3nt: TGTGCCAGCAGTTCACAGGGGGCAAATGAAAAACTGTTTTTT

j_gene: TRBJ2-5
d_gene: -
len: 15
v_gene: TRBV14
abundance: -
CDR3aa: CASSLIPGPSVTQYF
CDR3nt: TGTGCCAGCAGCCTAATTCCGGGACCGTCCGTAACCCAGTACTTC

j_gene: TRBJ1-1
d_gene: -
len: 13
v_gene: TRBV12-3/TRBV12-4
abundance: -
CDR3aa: CASSPWASRQAFF
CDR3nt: TGTGCCAGCAGTCCCTGGGCTTCCCGCCAGGCTTTCTTT

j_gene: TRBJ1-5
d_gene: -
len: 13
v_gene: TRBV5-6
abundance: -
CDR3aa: CASSLGLNQPQHF
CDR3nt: TGTGCCAGCAGCTTGGGGCTCAATCAGCCCCAGCATTTT

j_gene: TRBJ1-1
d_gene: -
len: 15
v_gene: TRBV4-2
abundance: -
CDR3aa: CASSQGEGRNTEAFF
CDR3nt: TGTGCCAGCAGCCAAGGAGAGGGAAGGAACACTGAAGCTTTCTTT

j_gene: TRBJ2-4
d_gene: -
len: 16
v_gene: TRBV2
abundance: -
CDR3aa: CASRDVSGITKNIQYF
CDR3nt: TGTGCCAGCAGGGACGTTTCAGGGATAACCAAAAACATTCAGTACTTC

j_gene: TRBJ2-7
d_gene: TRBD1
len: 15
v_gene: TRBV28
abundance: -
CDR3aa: CASSITGASSYEQYF
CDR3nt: TGTGCCAGCAGCATCACAGGGGCAAGCTCCTACGAGCAGTACTTC

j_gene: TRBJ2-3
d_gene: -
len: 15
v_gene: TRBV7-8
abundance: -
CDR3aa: CASSPGTYNTDTQYF
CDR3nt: TGTGCCAGCAGCCCCGGGACTTACAACACAGATACGCAGTATTTT

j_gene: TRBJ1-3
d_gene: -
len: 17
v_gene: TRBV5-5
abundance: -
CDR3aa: CASTPYNRHSSGNTIYF
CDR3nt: TGTGCCAGCACCCCTTATAACCGCCATTCTTCTGGAAACACCATATATTTT

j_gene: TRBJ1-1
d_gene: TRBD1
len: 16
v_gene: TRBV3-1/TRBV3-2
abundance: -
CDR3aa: CASSLQPGQQNTEAFF
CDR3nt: TGTGCCAGCAGCCTTCAGCCGGGACAGCAGAACACTGAAGCTTTCTTT